The next 17 T cell receptor beta chains were all read from a single sample in a study of cytomegalovirus exposure and HLA in healthy donors. Both 60 Vbeta primers and 13 Jbeta primers went into the PCR. Sequencing was performed with immunoSEQ multiplex PCR; in TCRdb, only in-frame clones are kept and a portion is missing. Of approximately 170,000 clones in the sample, almost 75% were seen once. The specimen was PBMCs. The receptors come from a woman aged 30 to 39 in good health and CMV-seropositive.

V and J are TRBV28 and TRBJ2-7; weak D call: TRBD2 (5 bases). Per germline, CDR1 MDHEN and CDR2 SYDVKM. This CDR3 has 14 residues. The ends were cut back, 6 bases at V and 4 bases at J, with 16 bases in the middle. This CDR3 reads CASSPAGVQYEQYF. CDR3 bases: TGTGCCAGCAGCCCCGCCGGGGTCCAATACGAGCAGTACTTC.

V is TRBV6-1 and J is TRBJ1-3; D unresolved. The germline V and J ends were trimmed by 7 bases and 4 bases, with 8 bases remaining between them. This CDR3 has 12 amino acids. The germline V gene encodes CDR1 MNHNS and CDR2 SASEGT. The CDR3 reads CASTTTGNTIYF. CDR3 coding DNA: TGTGCCAGCACTACGACAGGAAACACCATATATTTT.

The V gene is TRBV5-6, the J gene TRBJ2-7; D call uncertain. Germline CDR1 SGHDT, CDR2 YYEEEE. The CDR3 extends over 13 amino acids. The germline V and J ends were trimmed by 4 bases and 2 bases, with 10 bases remaining between them. CDR3: CASSRDGAYEQYF. The DNA for the CDR3 is TGTGCCAGCAGCCGAGACGGAGCCTACGAGCAGTACTTC.

This rearrangement joins TRBV19 to TRBJ1-2, with a possible D match to TRBD1 (5 bases). The CDR3 has 12 residues. The V end lost 9 bases, the J end lost 8 bases, and 16 bases lay between the germline ends. Per the germline V gene, CDR1 is LNHDA and CDR2 is SQIVND (reference sequence). CDR3 sequence (DNA): TGTGCCAGCATGTATGGGGCGGAAGGCTACACCTTC. This sequence encodes CASMYGAEGYTF. Full variable domain (remainder filled in from reference TRBV19 and TRBJ1-2): DGGITQSPKYLFRKEGQNVTLSCEQNLNHDAMYWYRQDPGQGLRLIYYSQIVNDFQKGDIAEGYSVSREKKESFPLTVTSAQKNPTAFYLCASMYGAEGYTFGSGTRLTVV.

The chain uses TRBV10-2 and TRBJ2-7; TRBD2 agrees at 11 bases. The CDR3 runs 16 residues. The V gene's germline CDR1 is WSHSY and CDR2 SAAADI. Trimming at V came to 0 bases and at J to 6 bases, leaving 7 bases not matched to a gene. CDR3 residues: CASSESPLAGGSEQYF. The CDR3 DNA sequence: TGCGCCAGCAGTGAGTCACCCCTAGCGGGAGGTAGCGAGCAGTACTTC.

This chain's CDR3 is CASSLVGTSSYEQYF. CDR3 DNA sequence: TGTGCCAGCAGCTTAGTAGGGACTAGCAGCTACGAGCAGTACTTC. The V call is TRBV11-2, the J call TRBJ2-7; 9 nucleotides match TRBD2. The junction had 4 bases not matched to a gene; V was cut back by 1 base and J by 3 bases. The CDR3 has 15 amino acids. Germline V gives CDR1 SGHAT, CDR2 FQNNGV.

The genes are TRBV6-5 and TRBJ2-7, with 10 bases matching TRBD1. The CDR3 is 15 residues long. The ends lost 0 bases at V and 7 bases at J; junction bases unmatched: 6. Germline lookup yields CDR1 MNHEY and CDR2 SVGAGI. CDR3 DNA: TGTGCCAGCAGTTACTCGACAGGGGGCGTGGATGAGCAGTACTTC. Its protein is CASSYSTGGVDEQYF.

The rearrangement joins TRBV9 to TRBJ2-7; D is unclear. V lost 0 bases, J lost 5 bases, and 9 bases lay in between. The CDR3 has 13 amino acids. CDR1 and CDR2 (germline): SGDLS, YYNGEE. This chain's CDR3 is CASSVGHVHEQYF. CDR3 in DNA: TGTGCCAGCAGCGTAGGACATGTCCACGAGCAGTACTTC. The full variable domain, in which reference TRBV9 and TRBJ2-7 provide the parts outside the CDR3, is DSGVTQTPKHLITATGQRVTLRCSPRSGDLSVYWYQQSLDQGLQFLIQYYNGEERAKGNILERFSAQQFPDLHSELNLSSLELGDSALYFCASSVGHVHEQYFGPGTRLTVT.

The V gene is TRBV11-2, the J gene TRBJ2-1; 7 bases map to TRBD2. The CDR3 length is 12 residues. V trimming: 8 bases; J trimming: 10 bases; junction bases outside the gene matches: 8. In germline, CDR1 is SGHAT, CDR2 FQNNGV. The chain's CDR3 is CASGGGGWEQFF. The CDR3 bases are TGTGCCAGCGGGGGGGGAGGTTGGGAGCAGTTCTTC.

This clone was seen a few times. This chain links TRBV28 with TRBJ1-4; 10 bases align to TRBD1. CDR1 is MDHEN, CDR2 SYDVKM, per germline. CDR3 length equals 14 residues. V trimming: 7 bases; J trimming: 7 bases; junction bases outside the gene matches: 6. CDR3: CASIRQGAREKLFF. CDR3 DNA: TGTGCCAGCATTAGACAGGGGGCGCGTGAAAAACTGTTTTTT.

As regards this clone: An end of the junction differs from the germline gene, which may be a read error. This chain links TRBV6-5 with TRBJ2-1, with D possibly TRBD1 on 6 matching bases. This CDR3 region has 14 residues. Looked up from germline, CDR1 is MNHEY and CDR2 is SVGAGI. CDR3 region: CASSADRMGMYLIF. DNA of the CDR3: TGTGCCAGCAGTGCCGACAGGATGGGGATGTATCTAATCTTC.

There are a few counts of this clone. The chain is built from TRBV6-9 and TRBJ1-4; D unresolved. Per germline, CDR1 MNHGY and CDR2 SVAAGI. V dropped 6 bases and J dropped 7 bases, with 6 bases sitting between them. The CDR3 contains 11 residues. The CDR3 region has the DNA TGTGCCAGCAGAACCGGTGAAAAACTGTTTTTT. Protein: CASRTGEKLFF.

The chain uses TRBV5-4 and TRBJ2-5; 10 positions agree with TRBD2. Germline loops: CDR1 SGHNT, CDR2 YYREEE (reference sequence). The CDR3 runs to 14 residues. V trimming: 4 bases; J trimming: 3 bases; junction bases outside the gene matches: 3. In nucleotides, the CDR3 is TGTGCCAGCAGCCCCGGACTAGCGGAAGAGACCCAGTACTTC. Translation gives CASSPGLAEETQYF.

The chain is built from TRBV5-1 and TRBJ2-1; tentatively, D is TRBD1 (6 bases). The CDR3 runs to 15 residues. Looked up from germline, CDR1 is SGHRS and CDR2 is YFSETQ. The V and J ends lost 1 base and 8 bases respectively, with 16 bases between them. CDR3 protein: CASSLNQGPRHEQFF. The CDR3 region has the DNA TGCGCCAGCAGCTTGAACCAGGGGCCACGCCATGAGCAGTTCTTC.

This chain uses TRBV18 with TRBJ2-7; 8 positions match TRBD2. CDR1 is KGHSH, CDR2 LQKENI, per germline. The CDR3 covers 17 residues. V lost 3 bases, J lost 5 bases, and 15 bases stayed unmatched. CDR3 in DNA: TGTGCCAGCTCACCCAACCCCCCACAGCGGGAGAACCACGAGCAGTACTTC. Amino acids: CASSPNPPQRENHEQYF.

This clone was counted only a few times. This rearrangement joins TRBV5-1 to TRBJ2-7, with 10 positions matching TRBD2. This CDR3 has 16 residues. With 4 bases clipped from V and 1 base from J, the junction kept 8 bases outside the gene matches. CDR1 and CDR2 (germline): SGHRS, YFSETQ. The CDR3 nucleotides read TGCGCCAGCAGCCCCTCGGGACTAGCGTATTCCTACGAGCAGTACTTC. Its translation is CASSPSGLAYSYEQYF.

The rearrangement links TRBV5-4 to TRBJ2-5, with D possibly being TRBD1 (6 bases). Germline-derived CDR1 and CDR2 are SGHNT and YYREEE (reference sequence). V was clipped by 2 bases and J by 3 bases, with 20 bases between them. CDR3 length equals 17 residues. CDR3 amino acids: CASSFGGPTRGKETQYF. The CDR3 DNA reads TGTGCCAGCAGCTTCGGCGGGCCCACAAGGGGGAAAGAGACCCAGTACTTC.